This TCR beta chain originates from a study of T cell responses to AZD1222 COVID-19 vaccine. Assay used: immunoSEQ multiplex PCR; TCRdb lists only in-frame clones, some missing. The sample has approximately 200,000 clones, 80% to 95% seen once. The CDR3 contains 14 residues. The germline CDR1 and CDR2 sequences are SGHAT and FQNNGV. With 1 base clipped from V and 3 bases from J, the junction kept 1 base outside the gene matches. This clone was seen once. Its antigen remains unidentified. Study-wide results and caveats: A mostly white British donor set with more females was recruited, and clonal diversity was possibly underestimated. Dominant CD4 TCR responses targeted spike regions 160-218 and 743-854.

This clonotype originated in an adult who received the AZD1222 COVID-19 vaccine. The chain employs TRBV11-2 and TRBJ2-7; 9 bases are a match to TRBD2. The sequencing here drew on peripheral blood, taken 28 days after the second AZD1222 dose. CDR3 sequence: CASSLGLAVYEQYF. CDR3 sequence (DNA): TGTGCCAGCAGCTTAGGACTAGCGGTCTACGAGCAGTACTTC. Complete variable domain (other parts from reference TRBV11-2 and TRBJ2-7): EAGVAQSPRYKIIEKRQSVAFWCNPISGHATLYWYQQILGQGPKLLIQFQNNGVVDDSQLPKDRFSAERLKGVDSTLKIQPAKLEDSAVYLCASSLGLAVYEQYFGPGTRLTVT.